The 29 T cell receptor beta chains presented below share a single source sample, sequenced in a study of T cell responses to AZD1222 COVID-19 vaccine (TCRdb year 2021). This specimen's time point label, interpreted: about 28 days (+/-7) after the second vaccine dose. The library was made by the immunoSEQ multiplex PCR assay. The source is immuneACCESS, and TCRdb retained only in-frame sequences with V and J called. Part of the clones is not carried over; for the studies checked, unresolved V genes explain less than half of this, and the remainder is unexplained. Here the sample has 100,000 to 150,000 clones; approximately 90% occur a single time. The ten largest clonotypes hold approximately 0.98% of the sample. The starting material was peripheral blood, obtained 28 days after the second AZD1222 dose. These receptors were collected from an adult who received the AZD1222 COVID-19 vaccine.

The chain combines TRBV6-1 with TRBJ1-4, with D perhaps TRBD1 (6 bases). The CDR3 contains 14 residues. The germline CDR1 and CDR2 sequences are MNHNS and SASEGT. Trimming stripped 1 base from V and 8 bases from J, with 11 bases between. Here the CDR3 DNA reads TGTGCCAGCAGTGAAGGGGGGCTTAGGGAAAAACTGTTTTTT. It codes for CASSEGGLREKLFF.

V and J are TRBV13 and TRBJ1-6, with D maybe TRBD1 (5 bases). Germline V gene sequence: CDR1 PRHDT, CDR2 FYEKMQ (reference sequence). Trimming removed 4 bases from V and 4 bases from J, with 11 bases in between. CDR3 length: 15 amino acids. The CDR3 region is CASSSGTQYNSPLHF. DNA for the CDR3: TGTGCCAGCAGCTCAGGGACCCAATATAATTCACCCCTCCACTTT.

The V gene is TRBV27, the J gene TRBJ1-2; 8 bases map to TRBD1. The CDR3 runs to 14 residues. Germline lookup yields CDR1 MNHEY and CDR2 SMNVEV (reference sequence). The V and J ends lost 9 bases and 4 bases, in that order; junction bases with no gene match: 10. CDR3 coding DNA: TGTGCCAGAACAGTGACAGGGGCTTTCTATGGCTACACCTTC. This encodes CARTVTGAFYGYTF.

This clone appeared a few times. The genes are TRBV9 and TRBJ2-1, with 8 nucleotides matching TRBD1. Losses at the gene ends were 3 bases for V and 7 bases for J; bases not matched to a gene: 3. Germline CDR1 and CDR2: SGDLS and YYNGEE. The CDR3 sequence is 13 residues long. CDR3 region: CASSARQGNEQFF. The CDR3 DNA sequence: TGTGCCAGCAGCGCGCGACAGGGGAATGAGCAGTTCTTC. The full variable domain, completed using reference TRBV9 and TRBJ2-1, is DSGVTQTPKHLITATGQRVTLRCSPRSGDLSVYWYQQSLDQGLQFLIQYYNGEERAKGNILERFSAQQFPDLHSELNLSSLELGDSALYFCASSARQGNEQFFGPGTRLTVL.

The chain combines TRBV5-8 with TRBJ2-1; 11 bases are shared with TRBD2. Trimming removed 2 bases from V and 9 bases from J; junction bases left unmatched: 7. CDR3 length equals 15 residues. Germline loops: CDR1 SGHTS, CDR2 YDEGEE. CDR3 nucleotide sequence: TGTGCCAGCAGCTTAGGAATAGCGGGAGGGGTTGAGCAGTTCTTC. Its protein product is CASSLGIAGGVEQFF.

Here the CDR3 DNA reads TGTGCCAGCAGTTTATCGTTCCGGGTTGCTCAAGAGACCCAGTACTTC. Protein sequence: CASSLSFRVAQETQYF. The J gene is TRBJ2-5, the V gene TRBV27; no firm D call. The germline gives CDR1 MNHEY, CDR2 SMNVEV (reference sequence). This CDR3 comprises 16 residues. Trimming removed 0 bases from V and 2 bases from J, with 13 bases in between.

V usage is TRBV6-5 and J usage is TRBJ2-7; possibly TRBD2 for D (6 bases). The CDR3 spans 13 residues. The germline V and J ends were trimmed by 6 bases and 0 bases, with 9 bases remaining between them. The V gene's germline CDR1 is MNHEY and CDR2 SVGAGI. The CDR3 bases are TGTGCCAGCAGAATTAGCGGCTCCTACGAGCAGTACTTC. This codes for CASRISGSYEQYF.

This clone was seen a handful of times. The chain's CDR3 is CAWGNLDARNSGNTIYF. The CDR3 DNA follows: TGTGCCTGGGGCAATCTGGACGCACGTAACTCTGGAAACACCATATATTTT. The V call is TRBV30, the J call TRBJ1-3; D is undetermined. Germline V gene data show CDR1 as GTSNPN and CDR2 as SVGIG (reference sequence). This CDR3 has 17 amino acids. V was cut by 5 bases and J by 0 bases, with 20 bases left in between.

This chain joins TRBV29-1 and TRBJ2-7; D perhaps matches TRBD2 (5 bases). Germline V lookup: CDR1 SQVTM, CDR2 ANQGSEA. This CDR3 has 12 amino acids. The ends were cut back, 0 bases at V and 7 bases at J, with 10 bases in the middle. The CDR3: CSVEEGVKEQYF. DNA for the CDR3: TGCAGCGTTGAAGAGGGAGTGAAGGAGCAGTACTTC.

The chain joins TRBV29-1 to TRBJ1-1; D gene ambiguous. The V and J ends lost 5 bases and 0 bases respectively, with 13 bases between them. The germline gives CDR1 SQVTM, CDR2 ANQGSEA. The CDR3 is 14 amino acids. The CDR3 DNA is TGCAGCGTTCACACGGTTAGTATGAACACTGAAGCTTTCTTT. Amino acid sequence: CSVHTVSMNTEAFF.

This chain connects TRBV28 to TRBJ1-2; the D is unclear. The CDR3 runs 12 residues. Looked up from germline, CDR1 is MDHEN and CDR2 is SYDVKM. Trimming cost V 5 bases and J 4 bases, with 8 bases left between them. CDR3 sequence: CASSMPVYGYTF. The CDR3 region has the DNA TGTGCCAGCAGTATGCCAGTCTATGGCTACACCTTC.

This clone has only one observation. The V gene is TRBV3-1 (or the pseudogene TRBV3-2), the J gene TRBJ1-2; a weak D match, TRBD1 (5 bases). Trimming took 4 bases from V and 0 from J, leaving 9 bases between them. Germline values: CDR1 LGHDT, CDR2 YNNKEL (reference sequence). The CDR3 runs 14 residues. The CDR3 DNA sequence: TGTGCCAGCAGCCCCTGGGGGGCTAACTATGGCTACACCTTC. This sequence encodes CASSPWGANYGYTF.

The chain has TRBV7-9 and TRBJ2-1; D gene ambiguous. This CDR3 contains 12 residues. Trimming pared 1 base from V and 10 bases from J, leaving 8 bases between. Germline CDR1 is SEHNR and CDR2 is FQNEAQ (reference sequence). CDR3 loop: CASSLELLEQFF. CDR3 coding DNA: TGTGCCAGCAGCTTAGAGCTATTAGAGCAGTTCTTC.

V usage is TRBV19 and J usage is TRBJ1-1; D not resolved. The length of the CDR3 is 16 residues. V lost 4 bases and J lost 0, with 15 bases in between. The germline gives CDR1 LNHDA, CDR2 SQIVND (reference sequence). The CDR3 spells CASSRVGRLMNTEAFF. The DNA for the CDR3 is TGTGCCAGTAGTAGAGTTGGGAGACTCATGAACACTGAAGCTTTCTTT. The full variable domain, with the rest looked up from reference TRBV19 and TRBJ1-1, is DGGITQSPKYLFRKEGQNVTLSCEQNLNHDAMYWYRQDPGQGLRLIYYSQIVNDFQKGDIAEGYSVSREKKESFPLTVTSAQKNPTAFYLCASSRVGRLMNTEAFFGQGTRLTVV.

V gene TRBV5-1 combines with J gene TRBJ1-1; no firm D call. Germline CDR1 reads SGHRS; CDR2 reads YFSETQ. The CDR3 consists of 15 residues. Trimming shortened V by 4 bases and J by 1 base, and 14 bases separated the two germline ends. CDR3: CASSPGSPRNTEAFF. DNA for the CDR3: TGCGCCAGCAGCCCGGGGAGTCCCCGGAACACTGAAGCTTTCTTT.

This clone was counted a few times. This chain uses TRBV5-1 with TRBJ2-2; D gene uncertain. The V and J ends lost 0 bases and 1 base respectively, with 7 bases between them. CDR3 length: 15 residues. The germline gives CDR1 SGHRS, CDR2 YFSETQ. The CDR3 DNA reads as TGCGCCAGCAGCTTGGCCATGGGGAACACCGGGGAGCTGTTTTTT. It encodes CASSLAMGNTGELFF.

This CDR3 reads CASRRTGAHTAYTGELFF. The CDR3 DNA follows: TGCGCCAGCAGGCGGACAGGGGCCCACACCGCTTACACCGGGGAGCTGTTTTTT. The chain combines TRBV5-1 with TRBJ2-2, with 9 bases that match TRBD1. The germline V gene encodes CDR1 SGHRS and CDR2 YFSETQ. Trimming cost V 5 bases and J 3 bases; bases outside gene matches: 14. The CDR3 has 18 residues.

In this sample, this clone turned up a few times. V usage is TRBV6-5 and J usage is TRBJ2-7, with D unresolved. Germline V lookup: CDR1 MNHEY, CDR2 SVGAGI. The CDR3 length is 13 residues. Trimming took 6 bases from V and 3 from J, leaving 12 bases between them. The CDR3 coding sequence is TGTGCCAGCAGGCCTGGGGTCCTCTACGAGCAGTACTTC. Translated, it gives CASRPGVLYEQYF.

The chain uses TRBV7-6 and TRBJ2-1, with D possibly TRBD1 on 6 matching bases. The CDR3 covers 15 residues. Germline V CDR1 and CDR2: SGHVS, FNYEAQ. V lost 5 bases to trimming and J lost 5 bases, with 16 bases between them. The CDR3 loop is CASSQGQIRHNEQFF. CDR3 nucleotide sequence: TGTGCCAGCAGCCAAGGACAGATCCGTCACAATGAGCAGTTCTTC.

The J gene is TRBJ2-5, the V gene TRBV6-5, with 7 bases matching TRBD1. The junction had 5 bases not matched to a gene; V was cut back by 0 bases and J by 4 bases. This CDR3 is built from 15 residues. Germline-derived CDR1 and CDR2 are MNHEY and SVGAGI. The CDR3 reads CASSYSRTGRETQYF. The CDR3 DNA reads as TGTGCCAGCAGTTACTCGCGGACAGGACGAGAGACCCAGTACTTC.

This clone appeared once. This chain uses TRBV5-3 with TRBJ2-1, with unresolved D. TRBV5-3 is noted as an ORF with a role that remains uncertain. The V and J ends lost 6 bases and 6 bases respectively, with 13 bases between them. This CDR3 is built from 13 residues. The CDR3 DNA reads as TGTGCCAGAACGGAGCTCTCGGGCAATGAGCAGTTCTTC. Its translation is CARTELSGNEQFF.

The genes are TRBV5-1 and TRBJ2-1; the D gene is possibly TRBD1 (6 bases). Germline-derived CDR1 and CDR2 are SGHRS and YFSETQ. Trimming stripped 1 base from V and 0 bases from J, with 8 bases between. There are 15 residues in the CDR3. The CDR3 region has the DNA TGCGCCAGCAGCTTGCTGGACAGCTCCTACAATGAGCAGTTCTTC. Its protein product is CASSLLDSSYNEQFF.

V is TRBV21-1 and J is TRBJ1-5. TRBV21-1 is marked as a pseudogene. The length of the CDR3 is 16 residues. CDR3 sequence: CASIPDRGPSNQPQHF. In DNA form, the CDR3 reads TGTGCCAGCATCCCGGATCGGGGGCCTAGCAATCAGCCCCAGCATTTT.

The chain has TRBV6-5 and TRBJ1-1; D call uncertain. Trimming cost V 10 bases and J 1 base, with 10 bases left between them. Germline V gives CDR1 MNHEY, CDR2 SVGAGI. This CDR3 region has 12 residues. The CDR3 DNA reads TGTGCCATAGGACGTCCGAACACTGAAGCTTTCTTT. Residues: CAIGRPNTEAFF.

The chain couples TRBV5-4 to TRBJ1-1; 8 nucleotides agree with TRBD1. The germline gives CDR1 SGHNT, CDR2 YYREEE (reference sequence). V shed 2 bases and J 4 bases; nucleotides not matched to a gene: 7. The CDR3 runs to 15 residues. The CDR3, as DNA: TGTGCCAGCAGCTTTTCCATCACAGGGGGCACTGAAGCTTTCTTT. It is translated as CASSFSITGGTEAFF.

V usage is TRBV28 and J usage is TRBJ2-7; D is undetermined. V was clipped by 3 bases and J by 5 bases, with 11 bases between them. Germline V gives CDR1 MDHEN, CDR2 SYDVKM. The CDR3 is 13 amino acids. The chain's CDR3 is CASSFDWVNEQYF. Written as DNA, the CDR3 is TGTGCCAGCAGTTTTGATTGGGTCAACGAGCAGTACTTC.

This chain links TRBV2 with TRBJ1-5; D might be TRBD1 (5 bases). The CDR3 runs 14 residues. V was shortened by 6 bases and J by 0 bases, with 9 bases between the two germline ends. Germline lookup yields CDR1 SNHLY and CDR2 FYNNEI. The CDR3 coding sequence is TGTGCCAGCAGGAAGGGGTCTAGCAATCAGCCCCAGCATTTT. It codes for CASRKGSSNQPQHF.

The V and J genes are TRBV19 and TRBJ1-1; weak D call: TRBD1 (5 bases). V gave up 1 base and J gave up 6 bases, with 12 bases separating them. The CDR3 contains 14 residues. CDR1 is LNHDA and CDR2 is SQIVND in the germline V gene (reference sequence). The CDR3 DNA follows: TGTGCCAGTAGTATAGCCCCAGGGAGGCCTGAAGCTTTCTTT. It yields the protein CASSIAPGRPEAFF. The whole variable domain, filled in from reference TRBV19 and TRBJ1-1, reads DGGITQSPKYLFRKEGQNVTLSCEQNLNHDAMYWYRQDPGQGLRLIYYSQIVNDFQKGDIAEGYSVSREKKESFPLTVTSAQKNPTAFYLCASSIAPGRPEAFFGQGTRLTVV.

V is TRBV19 and J is TRBJ2-2, with D maybe TRBD2 (5 bases). Germline CDR1 reads LNHDA; CDR2 reads SQIVND (reference sequence). The CDR3 is 16 residues long. Trimming took 3 bases from V and 4 from J, leaving 15 bases between them. CDR3 sequence: CASSILFGVGTGELFF. CDR3 sequence (DNA): TGTGCCAGTAGTATCTTGTTCGGGGTCGGCACCGGGGAGCTGTTTTTT.